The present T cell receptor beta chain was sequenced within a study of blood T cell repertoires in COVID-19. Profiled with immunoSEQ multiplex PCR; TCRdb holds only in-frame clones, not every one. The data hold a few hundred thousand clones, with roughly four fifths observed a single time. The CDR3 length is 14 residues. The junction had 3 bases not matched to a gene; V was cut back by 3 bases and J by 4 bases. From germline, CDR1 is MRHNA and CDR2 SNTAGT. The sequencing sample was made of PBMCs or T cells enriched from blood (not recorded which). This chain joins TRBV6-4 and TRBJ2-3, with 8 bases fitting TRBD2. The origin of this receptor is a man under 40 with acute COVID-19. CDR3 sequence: CASSEARGADTQYF. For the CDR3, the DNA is TGTGCCAGCAGTGAGGCGCGGGGGGCAGATACGCAGTATTTT.